The 29 T cell receptor beta chains presented below share a single source sample, sequenced in a study of OX40 agonist ivuxolimab in advanced cancers. Produced via immunoSEQ multiplex PCR; TCRdb's table is partial and in-frame only. The data hold fewer than 45,000 clones, with approximately 90% observed a single time. The sequenced sample was CD4+ or CD8+ T cells sorted from blood, obtained in a trial of the OX40 agonist ivuxolimab. These receptors all stem from an adult with an advanced solid tumor such as melanoma, head and neck, liver or kidney cancer.

The chain couples TRBV6-4 to TRBJ2-7; D gene uncertain. The CDR3 loop spans 10 amino acids. The V end lost 9 bases, the J end lost 6 bases, and 9 bases lay between the germline ends. Germline V lookup: CDR1 MRHNA, CDR2 SNTAGT. The CDR3 spells CARLVGEQYF. CDR3 sequence (DNA): TGTGCCAGATTAGTGGGCGAGCAGTACTTC.

V usage is TRBV13 and J usage is TRBJ1-2, with TRBD1 as a possible D gene (5 bases). Trimming left V 3 bases short and J 6 bases short, with 14 bases between. Germline lookup yields CDR1 PRHDT and CDR2 FYEKMQ (reference sequence). The CDR3 totals 14 residues. Written as DNA, the CDR3 is TGTGCCAGCAGCTTGAACAGGTGGGACCATGGCTACACCTTC. Protein: CASSLNRWDHGYTF.

This clone appeared once. The chain employs TRBV29-1 and TRBJ2-3; 9 nucleotides agree with TRBD2. The CDR3 has 15 residues. Trimming removed 7 bases from V and 2 bases from J; junction bases left unmatched: 10. From germline, CDR1 is SQVTM and CDR2 ANQGSEA. The CDR3 here is CSAKGLAGLTDTQYF. CDR3 nucleotides: TGCAGCGCCAAGGGTCTAGCGGGGCTCACAGATACGCAGTATTTT.

The V and J genes are TRBV7-3 and TRBJ2-1, with TRBD1 matching over 7 bases. Unmatched junction bases numbered 4, after V lost 5 bases and J lost 6 bases. The CDR3 totals 13 residues. Germline values: CDR1 SGHTA, CDR2 FQGTGA. The CDR3 DNA is TGTGCCAGCAGCGTGGGGACAGCCAATGAGCAGTTCTTC. This translates into CASSVGTANEQFF.

This rearrangement joins TRBV6-6 to TRBJ2-7; D may be TRBD1 (6 bases). V was cut by 5 bases and J by 7 bases, with 15 bases left in between. Germline-derived CDR1 and CDR2 are MNHNY and SVGAGI (reference sequence). CDR3 length equals 13 residues. In DNA form, the CDR3 reads TGTGCCAGCAGTGTGCAGGGGTCGGGGGAGCAGTACTTC. It is translated as CASSVQGSGEQYF.

This sequence joins TRBV6-5 and TRBJ1-1; D is ambiguous. V dropped 4 bases and J dropped 5 bases, with 11 bases sitting between them. Germline assignment: CDR1 MNHEY and CDR2 SVGAGI. CDR3 size: 13 residues. CDR3 amino acids: CASSSYSGTEAFF. The DNA of the CDR3 is TGTGCCAGCAGTTCGTACTCTGGGACTGAAGCTTTCTTT.

The chain carries TRBV5-8 and TRBJ2-5, with TRBD1 identical over 7 bases. The CDR3 is made up of 14 amino acids. Germline V gene sequence: CDR1 SGHTS, CDR2 YDEGEE. After removal of 1 base from V and 2 bases from J, the junction contained 2 bases not matched to a gene. CDR3 DNA: TGTGCCAGCAGCTTGTGGGACAGACAAGAGACCCAGTACTTC. It codes for CASSLWDRQETQYF.

This rearrangement joins TRBV11-3 to TRBJ1-2, with a possible D match to TRBD1 (6 bases). There are 17 residues in the CDR3. Per germline, CDR1 SGHNT and CDR2 YENEEA. The V end lost 0 bases, the J end lost 8 bases, and 22 bases lay between the germline ends. CDR3 residues: CASSLDIRGNKPSGYTF. The CDR3 nucleotides are TGTGCCAGCAGCTTAGATATAAGGGGGAACAAGCCAAGCGGCTACACCTTC. Complete variable domain (other parts from reference TRBV11-3 and TRBJ1-2): EAGVVQSPRYKIIEKKQPVAFWCNPISGHNTLYWYLQNLGQGPELLIRYENEEAVDDSQLPKDRFSAERLKGVDSTLKIQPAELGDSAVYLCASSLDIRGNKPSGYTFGSGTRLTVV.

The chain recombines TRBV15 with TRBJ2-3; D tentatively reads TRBD1 or TRBD2 (5 bases each). Germline CDR1 and CDR2: LNHNV and YYDKDF (reference sequence). The CDR3 consists of 15 residues. V dropped 5 bases and J dropped 2 bases, with 14 bases sitting between them. In DNA form, the CDR3 reads TGTGCCACCAGCGGTGAGGGACCGACCACAGATACGCAGTATTTT. Its translation is CATSGEGPTTDTQYF.

J is TRBJ2-1 and V is TRBV6-1; D unresolved. CDR3 length: 11 residues. Germline lookup yields CDR1 MNHNS and CDR2 SASEGT. V was clipped by 3 bases and J by 12 bases, with 9 bases between them. The CDR3 loop is CASSEIPAQFF. The CDR3 coding sequence is TGTGCCAGCAGTGAGATCCCGGCGCAGTTCTTC.

This clone appeared a few times. The V and J genes are TRBV6-5 and TRBJ1-5; D remains ambiguous. CDR3 size: 13 residues. The germline gives CDR1 MNHEY, CDR2 SVGAGI. Trimming took 6 bases from V and 5 from J, leaving 11 bases between them. The CDR3 loop is CASRPRVHQPQHF. In nucleotides, the CDR3 is TGTGCCAGCAGGCCCCGGGTTCATCAGCCCCAGCATTTT.

This clone was picked up one time. J is TRBJ2-5 and V is TRBV7-6; D is possibly TRBD1 (5 bases). Germline-derived CDR1 and CDR2 are SGHVS and FNYEAQ. The CDR3 is made up of 14 amino acids. V lost 3 bases, J lost 4 bases, and 12 bases lay in between. The CDR3 region is CASSFQGRGETQYF. In nucleotides, the CDR3 is TGTGCCAGCAGCTTCCAGGGTCGCGGAGAGACCCAGTACTTC.

The chain employs TRBV5-1 and TRBJ1-4; weak D call: TRBD1 (6 bases). This CDR3 region has 14 residues. The V gene's germline CDR1 is SGHRS and CDR2 YFSETQ. Trimming shortened V by 4 bases and J by 7 bases, and 14 bases separated the two germline ends. CDR3 loop: CASSNGGAGEKLFF. The CDR3 nucleotides read TGCGCCAGCAGCAACGGGGGCGCGGGTGAAAAACTGTTTTTT.

V usage is TRBV2 and J usage is TRBJ1-4; weak D call: TRBD1 (6 bases). This CDR3 is 15 amino acids long. Germline loops: CDR1 SNHLY, CDR2 FYNNEI. V was clipped by 7 bases and J by 3 bases, with 15 bases between them. For the CDR3, the DNA is TGTGCCAGCACCCAACAGGGATCAGCTAATGAAAAACTGTTTTTT. It encodes CASTQQGSANEKLFF.

The V and J genes are TRBV5-1 and TRBJ1-1, with TRBD1 matching 7 bases. The germline V gene has CDR1 SGHRS and CDR2 YFSETQ. J lost 2 bases, V lost 2 bases, and 6 bases had no gene match. The CDR3 spans 15 residues. The CDR3 is CASSFSGTVNTEAFF. The CDR3 region has the DNA TGCGCCAGCAGCTTTTCCGGGACAGTTAACACTGAAGCTTTCTTT.

The V and J genes are TRBV5-1 and TRBJ2-5; TRBD1 or TRBD2 may be the D gene (5 bases each). The CDR3 runs 13 residues. Trimming took off 3 bases at V and 5 bases at J, with 11 bases between the two ends. Germline CDR1 and CDR2: SGHRS and YFSETQ. The CDR3 DNA sequence: TGCGCCAGCAGCTCGGGGCCCGGGGAGACCCAGTACTTC. Protein sequence: CASSSGPGETQYF.

J is TRBJ2-7 and V is TRBV7-3; TRBD2 is a possible D gene (6 bases). V was pared by 5 bases and J by 7 bases, with 15 bases between. This CDR3 spans 13 amino acids. Germline V lookup: CDR1 SGHTA, CDR2 FQGTGA. CDR3 nucleotides: TGTGCCAGCAGCCCCTACGGGGGTAGGGAGCAGTACTTC. Its translation is CASSPYGGREQYF. The full variable domain, with the rest looked up from reference TRBV7-3 and TRBJ2-7, is GAGVSQTPSNKVTEKGKYVELRCDPISGHTALYWYRQSLGQGPEFLIYFQGTGAADDSGLPNDRFFAVRPEGSVSTLKIQRTERGDSAVYLCASSPYGGREQYFGPGTRLTVT.

Here the CDR3 reads CASTQDNSPLHF. For the CDR3, the DNA is TGTGCCAGCACCCAAGATAATTCACCCCTCCACTTT. V is TRBV6-6 and J is TRBJ1-6; D not certain. The V gene lost 7 bases and the J gene lost 5 bases, with 6 bases spanning the gap. The length of the CDR3 is 12 residues. Per germline, CDR1 MNHNY and CDR2 SVGAGI (reference sequence).

This chain connects TRBV4-1 to TRBJ2-1; D might be TRBD1 (6 bases). Germline-derived CDR1 and CDR2 are MGHRA and YSYEKL. V lost 4 bases and J lost 6, with 16 bases in between. CDR3 length equals 15 residues. The CDR3 sequence: CASSLRGQKGNEQFF. The CDR3 coding sequence is TGCGCCAGCAGCCTTAGAGGACAGAAGGGCAATGAGCAGTTCTTC.

V usage is TRBV5-1 and J usage is TRBJ1-3; 9 bases line up with TRBD1. Germline V gives CDR1 SGHRS, CDR2 YFSETQ. Trimming at V came to 4 bases and at J to 3 bases, leaving 2 bases not matched to a gene. The CDR3 totals 14 residues. CDR3 residues: CASSQGQGGNTIYF. As DNA, the CDR3 is TGCGCCAGCAGCCAGGGACAGGGTGGAAACACCATATATTTT.

This clone has only a few counts. V gene TRBV4-1 combines with J gene TRBJ2-1; TRBD2 matches at 14 bases. The CDR3 spans 17 residues. The germline CDR1 and CDR2 sequences are MGHRA and YSYEKL. After removal of 5 bases from V and 1 base from J, the junction contained 4 bases not matched to a gene. The chain's CDR3 is CASSWTSGRTSYNEQFF. As DNA, the CDR3 is TGCGCCAGCAGCTGGACTAGCGGGAGGACTTCCTACAATGAGCAGTTCTTC.

This chain joins TRBV11-2 and TRBJ2-3; D gene unclear. CDR3 length: 12 amino acids. V lost 5 bases and J lost 4, with 7 bases in between. In germline, CDR1 is SGHAT, CDR2 FQNNGV. The CDR3 protein is CASSRSSDTQYF. The CDR3 DNA follows: TGTGCCAGCAGCCGATCATCAGATACGCAGTATTTT. The whole variable domain, filled in from reference TRBV11-2 and TRBJ2-3, reads EAGVAQSPRYKIIEKRQSVAFWCNPISGHATLYWYQQILGQGPKLLIQFQNNGVVDDSQLPKDRFSAERLKGVDSTLKIQPAKLEDSAVYLCASSRSSDTQYFGPGTRLTVL.

J is TRBJ2-1 and V is TRBV9; D might be TRBD2 (5 bases). This CDR3 has 14 amino acids. V was pared by 0 bases and J by 2 bases, with 6 bases between. In germline, CDR1 is SGDLS, CDR2 YYNGEE. The CDR3 is CASSVGGTYNEQFF. The CDR3 bases are TGTGCCAGCAGCGTAGGAGGGACCTACAATGAGCAGTTCTTC.

CDR3 loop: CASSGWNQPNRNEQFF. Written as DNA, the CDR3 is TGTGCCAGCAGTGGATGGAACCAACCAAACCGCAATGAGCAGTTCTTC. The V and J genes are TRBV6-1 and TRBJ2-1; D unresolved. Germline V CDR1 and CDR2: MNHNS, SASEGT. CDR3 length equals 16 residues. The germline V and J ends were trimmed by 4 bases and 6 bases, with 19 bases remaining between them.

The chain couples TRBV27 to TRBJ2-3; tentatively, D is TRBD1 or TRBD2 (6 bases each). The CDR3 covers 16 residues. Germline V gives CDR1 MNHEY, CDR2 SMNVEV (reference sequence). The V end was cut by 4 bases, the J end by 3 bases, with 17 bases between. This chain's CDR3 is CASSSPGGLRTDTQYF. CDR3 nucleotides: TGTGCCAGCAGTTCCCCTGGGGGGCTCCGGACAGATACGCAGTATTTT.

The chain carries TRBV5-6 and TRBJ1-2; 7 nucleotides line up with TRBD1. CDR1 SGHDT and CDR2 YYEEEE come from the germline V gene. J gave up 3 bases and V 2 bases, and 4 bases lay outside the gene matches. This CDR3 region has 14 residues. CDR3: CASSLRQGDYGYTF. CDR3 bases: TGTGCCAGCAGCTTAAGACAGGGTGACTATGGCTACACCTTC.

The chain carries TRBV10-3 and TRBJ1-2, with TRBD1 matching 7 bases. The germline V gene encodes CDR1 ENHRY and CDR2 SYGVKD. The V and J ends lost 4 bases and 5 bases, in that order; junction bases with no gene match: 7. This CDR3 region has 14 residues. The CDR3 DNA reads as TGTGCCATCAGTGGAAAGGGACAGCTATATGGCTACACCTTC. This encodes CAISGKGQLYGYTF.

The chain combines TRBV20-1 with TRBJ2-3; D not resolved. V gave up 0 bases and J gave up 5 bases, with 3 bases separating them. This CDR3 is 11 amino acids long. Germline-derived CDR1 and CDR2 are DFQATT and SNEGSKA (reference sequence). The CDR3 DNA is TGCAGTGCTAGAGAGGTAGATACGCAGTATTTT. Amino acid sequence: CSAREVDTQYF.

The J gene is TRBJ2-4, the V gene TRBV19; D is unclear. Germline CDR1 and CDR2: LNHDA and SQIVND (reference sequence). V was shortened by 3 bases and J by 5 bases, with 8 bases between the two germline ends. The CDR3 loop spans 13 amino acids. CDR3 loop: CASSIDWQNIQYF. The CDR3 DNA reads as TGTGCCAGTAGTATTGACTGGCAAAACATTCAGTACTTC.